Here is one T cell receptor (beta chain) with its context. The clone's antigen remains unknown. Base qualities are missing; no much larger clone stands one base away. Including cysteine and phenylalanine, the CDR3 has 17 amino acids. Of all the DNA, just the CDR3 is kept, 51 bases in frame from base 1. Reading the germline V gene gives CDR1 ENHRY and CDR2 SYGVKD. Compared with germline, V lacks 7 bases and J lacks 0 bases; bases without a gene match: 4. The donors were roughly 40 Caucasian individuals from Russia, aged roughly 6 to 100 years, who were systemically healthy. Each donor gave roughly 9.5 milliliters of peripheral blood, collected into EDTA-treated Vacutainer tubes. Ficoll-Paque density-gradient centrifugation was used to isolate PBMCs, with at least 6.5 million obtained per sample. Total RNA was extracted from PBMCs with Trizol reagent, with at least 5 micrograms obtained per sample. For every donor, an aliquot of PBMCs went through flow cytometry to measure the percentages of naive CD45RAhigh/CD27high T cells.

This specimen belongs to a study of blood T cells in healthy people across ages (dated by TCRdb to between 2014 and 2017). Regarding the complete study: In model experiments, template switching captured about one uniquely barcoded TCR beta cDNA molecule for every two T cells. The study analyzed two additional independent replicas of 1 million unique cDNA reads from the same blood draw for two donors, one aged 18 to 30 and one aged 80 or older. Donors were grouped into four age groups: young (average 16 years), middle-aged (roughly 37), aged (roughly 62) and long-lived (approximately 78). To track age-related changes in TCR beta repertoire diversity, the study relied on deep sequencing normalized with unique cDNA molecular identifiers.

Paper-wide results and their limitations: Donor CMV infection status was unknown, potentially confounding age-related changes in expanded clonotypes. The percentage of naive T cells measured by flow cytometry correlated strongly with observed TCR beta diversity. Compared with the aged group, the long-lived group had more naive CD4+ T cells, fewer expanded clones and increased TCR diversity, suggesting age selection. Conclusive comparison of naive and antigen-experienced compartments was prevented by the profiling of bulk unsorted PBMCs. As age increased, observed TCR beta diversity per million T cells dropped in a roughly linear way, and a significant reduction was already evident by age approximately 40. Estimates of total diversity based on one million sequenced T cells were considered lower bounds and underestimates.

Receptor libraries were prepared by 5' RACE. Sequencing used an Illumina HiSeq 2500. The second PCR ran for about 7 to 11 cycles and used a J-beta primer mix along with a sample-barcoded 5' primer. Each TCR beta cDNA molecule received a unique molecular identifier from a template-switch 5' adaptor carrying 12 random nucleotides. Each sample yielded at least 2.5 million CDR3-containing paired-end reads. First-strand cDNA synthesis was performed from all RNA using the Mint cDNA synthesis kit, with priming by a TRBC-specific oligonucleotide. All cDNA was treated with uracil-DNA glycosylase and then went through a first 18-cycle PCR with the universal primers M1SS and BC2_uni_R. The paper's data handling went like this. For normalization, 1 million high-quality reads were randomly selected from each sample, with every read carrying a distinct molecular identifier. Instead of being binned into consensus sequences, reads that shared molecular identifiers were thrown out. CDR3 identification, clonotype clustering and error correction used MiTCR with a Q25 quality threshold and the strictest error-elimination algorithm. A nonparametric unseen species model using Euler transformation provided a lower-bound estimate of total TCR beta diversity. TCRdb applied fastp at Q25 and MiXCR to the public reads, then kept only in-frame beta chains. Each record represents a unique CDR3 protein, reported with the most common genes and DNA among its rows. TCRdb, not the original authors, processed these V and J calls. The sample table contains about 1 million distinct CDR3 sequences; only one count was recorded for less than 25% of them. The top ten constitute approximately 0.7% of the sample.

These data also formed part of another study, on T cells of mothers and their children. The second study, in turn, reports: The donors were nine systemically healthy Caucasian individuals, made up of three mothers and their six children. cDNA synthesis used all of the extracted RNA, with 1.5 ug of RNA in each 15 ul reaction. In the second PCR, sample barcodes and 2-4 random nucleotides were introduced via the M1S primer. Each mother yielded over 9 million TCR beta CDR3 reads and each child some 3 million reads. Thymic selection shapes the output of TCR recombination in a similar way in related and unrelated pairs, and inherited differences have a minor effect. Normalized repertoire overlap in related mother-child pairs was always slightly higher than in unrelated mother-child pairs, but the difference was never significant. With a sensitivity of approximately 100 clones per million clonotypes, no persistent microchimeric T cell clones were detected. In the study, deep NGS was used to compare the TCR beta repertoires of mothers and children, and features distinguishing related mother-child pairs from unrelated individuals were sought. Mothers averaged about 40 +/- 4 years of age and children averaged about 12 +/- 4 years. Libraries were sequenced on Illumina HiSeq 2000 with 100+100 nt paired-end reads after adapter ligation with NEBNext reagents. To avoid cross-contamination, the mother libraries and the child libraries were prepared a month apart and sequenced in separate runs. For each donor, between roughly 450,000 and 2,200,000 distinct TCR beta clonotypes were identified. Naive TCR beta clonotypes were estimated from low-frequency clonotypes matched to each donor's FACS-determined naive share, without sorting.

Specimen: blood. Recombination connected TRBV10-3 to TRBJ2-6; 12 central bases correspond to TRBD1. The TCR comes from a girl aged 2 to 10 in good health. The DNA sequence is TGTGCCATCATTCCGGGACAGGGGGCCTCTGGGGCCAACGTCCTGACTTTC. This translates into CAIIPGQGASGANVLTF.